These 2 T cell receptor beta chains were sequenced from one sample in a study of blood T cell repertoires in COVID-19. Assay: immunoSEQ multiplex PCR; the TCRdb copy retains only in-frame clones and omits some. The sample holds around 430,000 clones, about 91% seen once. Material: peripheral blood. Receptors were obtained from a woman aged 50 to 60 with COVID-19, enrolled during active disease.

The V call is TRBV7-6, the J call TRBJ2-5, with 11 bases aligning to TRBD2. This CDR3 has 16 residues. Germline V gene sequence: CDR1 SGHVS, CDR2 FNYEAQ. With V trimmed by 5 bases and J by 1 base, 6 bases remained unmatched. The CDR3 here is CASSDRLAGFQETQYF. DNA for the CDR3: TGTGCCAGCAGCGATCGACTAGCGGGGTTCCAAGAGACCCAGTACTTC.

This rearrangement joins TRBV5-6 to TRBJ1-4; D gene ambiguous. The CDR3 consists of 15 residues. Germline V gene sequence: CDR1 SGHDT, CDR2 YYEEEE. Deletions cut 5 bases from V and 5 bases from J, with 16 bases between. The CDR3 loop is CASRGRSRGNEKLFF. CDR3 coding DNA: TGTGCCAGCAGAGGGAGGTCAAGAGGGAATGAAAAACTGTTTTTT.